The T cell receptor beta chain described here comes from a study of shared clonotypes between healthy human individuals. The CDR3 runs to 15 residues. Germline loops: CDR1 SGHRS, CDR2 YFSETQ. Trimming shortened V by 4 bases and J by 1 base, and 14 bases separated the two germline ends. Clones were sequenced by immunoSEQ multiplex PCR, and TCRdb holds only the in-frame ones, with some missing. The table records millions of clones, 85% to 95% of them present only once. The chain has TRBV5-1 and TRBJ1-1; tentative D call: TRBD1 (5 bases). The sample taken for sequencing was naive CD4+ T cells from PBMCs. Indicated subset: CD45RA+ positively selected. The receptor was isolated from a man in his late teens or twenties in good health. Some clones in this sample may be carry-over from other donors' samples. The CDR3 coding sequence is TGCGCCAGCAGCGATCAGGGTACTAAGAACACTGAAGCTTTCTTT. It yields the protein CASSDQGTKNTEAFF. Looking up the rest from reference TRBV5-1 and TRBJ1-1 gives the full variable domain: KAGVTQTPRYLIKTRGQQVTLSCSPISGHRSVSWYQQTPGQGLQFLFEYFSETQRNKGNFPGRFSGRQFSNSRSEMNVSTLELGDSALYLCASSDQGTKNTEAFFGQGTRLTVV.